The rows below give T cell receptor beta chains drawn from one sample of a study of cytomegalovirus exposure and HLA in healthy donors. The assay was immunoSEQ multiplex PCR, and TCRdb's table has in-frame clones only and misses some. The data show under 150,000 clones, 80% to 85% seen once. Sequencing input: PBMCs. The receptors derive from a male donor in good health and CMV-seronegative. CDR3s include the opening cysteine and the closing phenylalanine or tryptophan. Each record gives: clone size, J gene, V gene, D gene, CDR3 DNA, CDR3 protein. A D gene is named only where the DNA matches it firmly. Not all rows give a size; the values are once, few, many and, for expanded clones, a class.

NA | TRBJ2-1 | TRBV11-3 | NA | TGTGCCAGCAGTGCGAGGGGGTACAATGAGCAGTTCTTC | CASSARGYNEQFF
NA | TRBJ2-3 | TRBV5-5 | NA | TGTGCCAGCAGCTTGTTGGGCGGGAACACAGATACGCAGTATTTT | CASSLLGGNTDTQYF
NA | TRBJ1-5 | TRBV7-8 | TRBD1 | TGTGCCAGCAGCTTGGGACAGGGGCTTCAGCCCCAGCATTTT | CASSLGQGLQPQHF
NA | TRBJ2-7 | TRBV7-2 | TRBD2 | TGTGCCAGCAGCTTAGCTGCGGGAGTAACCTACGAGCAGTACTTC | CASSLAAGVTYEQYF
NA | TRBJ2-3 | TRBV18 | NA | TGTGCCAGCTCAGTATCGAGTTTTGGCACAGATACGCAGTATTTT | CASSVSSFGTDTQYF
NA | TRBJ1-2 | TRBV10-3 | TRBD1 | TGTGCCATCAGTGAGGGACAGGGGGTTGAAGACTATGGCTACACCTTC | CAISEGQGVEDYGYTF
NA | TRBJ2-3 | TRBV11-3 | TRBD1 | TGTGCCAGCAGCTCGGGACAGGTTAGAACAGATACGCAGTATTTT | CASSSGQVRTDTQYF
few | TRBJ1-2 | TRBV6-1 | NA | TGTGCCAGCAGTGAGTCTTTCGGACAGAGCTATGGCTACACCTTC | CASSESFGQSYGYTF
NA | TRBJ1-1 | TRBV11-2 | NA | TGTGCCAGCAGCTTGGACAGTCCGTCTGAAGCTTTCTTT | CASSLDSPSEAFF
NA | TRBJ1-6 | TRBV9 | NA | TGTGCCAGCAGCGAATATACATATAATTCACCCCTCCACTTT | CASSEYTYNSPLHF